The 22 T cell receptor beta chains reported below all come from one sample, sequenced in a study of response to subunit inactivated influenza vaccine. TCRdb fed the RT-PCR reads into MiXCR, producing one record per CDR3 protein. Among just under 550,000 distinct CDR3 sequences listed, 20% to 25% were seen once. The same specimen was also included in a second study, on T cells expressing NK-cell markers. That report notes: A 5'RACE template switching approach incorporating UMIs was used to make TCR beta cDNA.

The sample in question was CD4+ T cells sorted from PBMCs, obtained 11 to 12 days after vaccination. These receptors all come from a man aged 50 to 60 who received an inactivated influenza vaccine.

J is TRBJ2-1 and V is TRBV11-2; 14 positions agree with TRBD2. The CDR3 is made up of 18 amino acids. In germline, CDR1 is SGHAT, CDR2 FQNNGV. The V segment lost 0 bases and the J segment 6 bases; nucleotides outside the gene matches: 7. In DNA form, the CDR3 reads TGTGCCAGCAGCTTAGAGTATCGACTAGCGGGAGGGCTCAATGAGCAGTTCTTC. Residues: CASSLEYRLAGGLNEQFF.

The genes are TRBV6-1 and TRBJ1-3, with D uncertain. CDR1 MNHNS and CDR2 SASEGT come from the germline V gene. V lost 3 bases and J lost 2, with 11 bases in between. The CDR3 runs 15 residues. CDR3 amino acids: CASSEQTTPGNTIYF. The DNA of the CDR3 is TGTGCCAGCAGTGAGCAGACGACCCCTGGAAACACCATATATTTT.

The rearrangement links TRBV11-2 to TRBJ2-3; perhaps TRBD2 as D (5 bases). CDR3 length equals 15 residues. The germline V gene has CDR1 SGHAT and CDR2 FQNNGV. Trimming removed 2 bases from V and 9 bases from J, with 18 bases in between. CDR3 amino acids: CASSLRGVPPVTQYF. In DNA form, the CDR3 reads TGTGCCAGCAGCTTACGGGGAGTCCCCCCAGTCACGCAGTATTTT.

This rearrangement joins TRBV20-1 to TRBJ1-5; D is unresolved. The CDR3 contains 15 residues. V was trimmed by 3 bases and J by 0 bases, leaving 12 bases between them. Germline CDR1 DFQATT, CDR2 SNEGSKA (reference sequence). Written as DNA, the CDR3 is TGCAGTGCTAGTACCTGGTCTCATAGCAATCAGCCCCAGCATTTT. Protein: CSASTWSHSNQPQHF.

This clonotype has just a few counts. The chain links TRBV11-1 to TRBJ2-1, with 13 bases lining up with TRBD2. The germline V gene has CDR1 SGHAT and CDR2 FQDESV (reference sequence). The CDR3 spans 18 residues. V dropped 5 bases and J dropped 0; count of bases not matched to a gene: 7. The CDR3 DNA is TGTGCCAGCAGCAAACTAGCGGGAGGGCCGAGCTCCTACAATGAGCAGTTCTTC. Amino acid sequence: CASSKLAGGPSSYNEQFF.

This clonotype was seen a few times. The V call is TRBV20-1, the J call TRBJ2-2; possible D gene TRBD1, 5 bases. Per germline, CDR1 DFQATT and CDR2 SNEGSKA (reference sequence). This CDR3 contains 16 residues. Trimming removed 0 bases from V and 5 bases from J, with 16 bases in between. DNA for the CDR3: TGCAGTGCTAGAGATCCTCGGCAAAAGGGGACCGGGGAGCTGTTTTTT. It codes for CSARDPRQKGTGELFF.

This clonotype was observed a handful of times. The CDR3 bases are TGTGCCGTACAGGGTGAAGACACTGAAGCTTTCTTT. It specifies CAVQGEDTEAFF. The V and J genes are TRBV10-3 and TRBJ1-1, with a tentative D call TRBD1 (6 bases). CDR3 length: 12 amino acids. Germline-derived CDR1 and CDR2 are ENHRY and SYGVKD. V was cut by 11 bases and J by 3 bases, with 13 bases left in between.

The genes are TRBV28 and TRBJ1-2; maybe TRBD1 (5 bases). Germline V CDR1 and CDR2: MDHEN, SYDVKM. CDR3 size: 11 residues. Trimming removed 7 bases from V and 8 bases from J, with 11 bases in between. CDR3 residues: CASTTEGGYTF. The CDR3 nucleotides read TGTGCCAGCACAACGGAGGGGGGCTACACCTTC.

The chain combines TRBV12-3 or TRBV12-4 with TRBJ2-7; D is uncertain. Trimming cost V 7 bases and J 5 bases, with 18 bases left between them. This CDR3 is built from 14 residues. The CDR3 DNA reads as TGTGCCAGCACCCCCGGTTATCCCCCCCACGAGCAGTACTTC. Its protein product is CASTPGYPPHEQYF.

This clonotype was counted between two and nine times. This chain connects TRBV12-3 or TRBV12-4 to TRBJ2-2; no clear D gene. The CDR3 contains 13 residues. Trimming left V 5 bases short and J 4 bases short, with 8 bases between. CDR3: CASSPRTTGELFF. The CDR3 region has the DNA TGTGCCAGCAGTCCGCGGACCACCGGGGAGCTGTTTTTT.

The V and J genes are TRBV5-1 and TRBJ1-5; TRBD1 agrees at 7 bases. The CDR3 has 13 amino acids. Germline V CDR1 and CDR2: SGHRS, YFSETQ. Trimming at V came to 0 bases and at J to 7 bases, leaving 1 base not matched to a gene. The CDR3 DNA sequence: TGCGCCAGCAGCTTGGAGGGGGCCCAGCCCCAGCATTTT. The encoded protein is CASSLEGAQPQHF.

This clonotype was counted only a few times. The chain recombines TRBV20-1 with TRBJ1-5, with D perhaps TRBD1 (6 bases). The CDR3 has 13 residues. Germline V CDR1 and CDR2: DFQATT, SNEGSKA (reference sequence). Here the CDR3 reads CSRTLGTNQPQHF. CDR3 coding DNA: TGCAGCCGAACTTTGGGGACAAATCAGCCCCAGCATTTT.

The table lists this clonotype with many counts. J is TRBJ2-1 and V is TRBV20-1, with D maybe TRBD2 (5 bases). The germline V gene has CDR1 DFQATT and CDR2 SNEGSKA (reference sequence). The V and J ends lost 6 bases and 7 bases respectively, with 19 bases between them. The CDR3 spans 14 residues. CDR3 region: CSAAPRGSVNEQFF. In DNA form, the CDR3 reads TGCAGTGCAGCCCCCCGGGGTAGCGTTAATGAGCAGTTCTTC.

This clonotype has only a few counts. The chain uses TRBV4-1 and TRBJ2-2; the match to TRBD2 covers 7 bases. Germline V gene sequence: CDR1 MGHRA, CDR2 YSYEKL. V lost 4 bases and J lost 1; bases outside the gene matches: 9. The CDR3 runs 17 residues. DNA of the CDR3: TGCGCCAGCAGCCCCCTGGGACTATCACTGAACACCGGGGAGCTGTTTTTT. It encodes CASSPLGLSLNTGELFF.

This clonotype was found a few times. V usage is TRBV7-2 and J usage is TRBJ2-4; 8 bases align to TRBD2. CDR3 length: 15 residues. Trimming at V came to 3 bases and at J to 5 bases, leaving 6 bases not matched to a gene. CDR1 is SGHTA and CDR2 is FQGNSA in the germline V gene. In nucleotides, the CDR3 is TGTGCCAGCAGCTTTTGGAGCGGGAGCCAAAACATTCAGTACTTC. This sequence encodes CASSFWSGSQNIQYF.

The table lists this clonotype with a few counts. The chain uses TRBV27 and TRBJ1-6; D gene unclear. Trimming left V 8 bases short and J 3 bases short, with 2 bases between. This CDR3 has 11 amino acids. CDR1 MNHEY and CDR2 SMNVEV come from the germline V gene (reference sequence). The CDR3: CASGYNSPLHF. CDR3 in DNA: TGTGCCAGCGGCTATAATTCACCCCTCCACTTT.

The V gene is TRBV5-1, the J gene TRBJ2-1; D perhaps matches TRBD2 (6 bases). V gave up 7 bases and J gave up 2 bases, with 10 bases separating them. Per germline, CDR1 SGHRS and CDR2 YFSETQ. This CDR3 spans 13 amino acids. This CDR3 is CASGLAAYNEQFF. CDR3 nucleotides: TGCGCCAGCGGATTAGCGGCCTACAATGAGCAGTTCTTC.

This chain uses TRBV20-1 with TRBJ1-6; 10 bases are a match to TRBD1. With 4 bases clipped from V and 9 bases from J, the junction kept 3 bases outside the gene matches. This CDR3 contains 13 residues. The germline V gene has CDR1 DFQATT and CDR2 SNEGSKA (reference sequence). CDR3 nucleotide sequence: TGCAGTGCTAAGACAGGGGGCATTTCACCCCTCCACTTT. This encodes CSAKTGGISPLHF.

This clonotype was counted only a few times. The chain combines TRBV28 with TRBJ1-2, with unresolved D. This CDR3 contains 14 residues. Trimming removed 3 bases at V and 4 bases at J, with 12 bases between. The germline gives CDR1 MDHEN, CDR2 SYDVKM. The CDR3 spells CASSLLPETYGYTF. DNA of the CDR3: TGTGCCAGCAGTTTGCTCCCCGAGACCTATGGCTACACCTTC.

This clonotype was observed a few times. The genes are TRBV11-2 and TRBJ1-4, with D perhaps matching TRBD1 (5 bases). Trimming took 3 bases from V and 3 from J, leaving 11 bases between them. Germline loops: CDR1 SGHAT, CDR2 FQNNGV. The length of the CDR3 is 15 residues. DNA for the CDR3: TGTGCCAGCAGCTTGAGCAGGGCCTCTAATGAAAAACTGTTTTTT. Residues: CASSLSRASNEKLFF.

The V gene is TRBV28, the J gene TRBJ2-1; TRBD2 aligns across 8 bases. From germline, CDR1 is MDHEN and CDR2 SYDVKM. Unmatched junction bases numbered 9, after V lost 4 bases and J lost 4 bases. This CDR3 is built from 16 residues. CDR3 bases: TGTGCCAGCAGTTCCTCCGGGACTAGAACTTACAATGAGCAGTTCTTC. This encodes CASSSSGTRTYNEQFF.

The chain recombines TRBV6-5 with TRBJ2-3; TRBD2 matches at 8 bases. Losses at the gene ends were 2 bases for V and 9 bases for J; bases not matched to a gene: 7. There are 14 residues in the CDR3. Germline loops: CDR1 MNHEY, CDR2 SVGAGI. The CDR3 sequence is CASSYTKTSVTQYF. CDR3 bases: TGTGCCAGCAGTTACACCAAGACTAGCGTAACGCAGTATTTT.